This T cell receptor (beta chain) was sequenced during a study of brain T cells in children with intractable seizures. The study's findings and limits: Clones missing pre-surgery may reflect undersampling of that blood sample.

Time point specified: blood from clinic visit 5 months post-surgery; TSC patient then seizure free. Assay used: immunoSEQ multiplex PCR; TCRdb lists only in-frame clones, some missing. The table shows about 340,000 clones, with 93% occurring only once. This CDR3 is built from 12 residues. V gave up 4 bases and J gave up 6 bases, with 8 bases separating them. CDR1 and CDR2 (germline): SGDLS, YYNGEE. This clone was seen once. Its antigen is not identified. The clonotype originates from a boy under two years old with tuberous sclerosis and intractable seizures. This sequence joins TRBV9 and TRBJ2-1, with no clear D. The sequenced sample was peripheral blood, obtained about 5 months after surgery. CDR3 residues: CASSSRSNEQFF. The CDR3 DNA sequence: TGTGCCAGCAGCTCACGGTCCAATGAGCAGTTCTTC.